The next 21 T cell receptor beta chains were all read from a single sample in a study. Using its own MiXCR run on the RT-PCR reads, TCRdb lists one record per CDR3 protein. This sample has more than 550,000 distinct CDR3 sequences; about 14% occur once, and the top ten carry roughly 3.6%. Sequenced input: memory CD4+ T cells from blood. The receptors stem from a female donor in good health, serving as a healthy control.

This clonotype was counted at least ten times. The rearrangement uses TRBV7-2 and TRBJ2-7; 12 bases line up with TRBD2. Trimming cost V 5 bases and J 5 bases; bases outside gene matches: 7. The CDR3 length is 15 residues. CDR1 SGHTA and CDR2 FQGNSA come from the germline V gene. The CDR3 reads CASSLRLAGVNEQYF. The DNA for the CDR3 is TGTGCCAGCAGCCTGAGACTAGCGGGAGTGAACGAGCAGTACTTC.

This clonotype was detected a few times. This chain links TRBV11-2 with TRBJ1-6; D is possibly TRBD1 (6 bases). The V end lost 3 bases, the J end lost 9 bases, and 15 bases lay between the germline ends. CDR1 is SGHAT, CDR2 FQNNGV, per germline. This CDR3 contains 15 residues. DNA for the CDR3: TGTGCCAGCAGCTTTACCCGGGACACACGTTCACCCCTCCACTTT. Residues: CASSFTRDTRSPLHF.

This clonotype turned up a few times. The chain is built from TRBV27 and TRBJ1-1; D possibly corresponds to TRBD1 (5 bases). V gave up 6 bases and J gave up 4 bases, with 12 bases separating them. Germline assignment: CDR1 MNHEY and CDR2 SMNVEV (reference sequence). The CDR3 sequence is 13 residues long. CDR3 bases: TGTGCCAGCAGCCTCGGGACTCGCACTGAAGCTTTCTTT. The encoded protein is CASSLGTRTEAFF.

The sample holds many counts of this clonotype. The chain employs TRBV5-1 and TRBJ2-7; D is undetermined. The CDR3 spans 14 residues. Germline CDR1 is SGHRS and CDR2 is YFSETQ. The V gene lost 3 bases and the J gene lost 0 bases, with 10 bases spanning the gap. The CDR3 reads CASSSSARSYEQYF. The CDR3 coding sequence is TGCGCCAGCAGCTCCTCGGCTCGCTCCTACGAGCAGTACTTC.

Ten or more counts support this clonotype. The chain uses TRBV27 and TRBJ1-5; tentative D call: TRBD1 (6 bases). V was trimmed by 0 bases and J by 6 bases, leaving 15 bases between them. The CDR3 loop spans 16 amino acids. Germline loops: CDR1 MNHEY, CDR2 SMNVEV (reference sequence). In DNA, the CDR3 is TGTGCCAGCAGTTTATCTCCCAGGGGCAGCTTTCAGCCCCAGCATTTT. Translation gives CASSLSPRGSFQPQHF.

This clonotype was counted only a few times. The chain has TRBV5-1 and TRBJ2-1; D gene ambiguous. Looked up from germline, CDR1 is SGHRS and CDR2 is YFSETQ. The CDR3 covers 11 residues. The V and J ends lost 4 bases and 12 bases respectively, with 11 bases between them. This chain's CDR3 is CASSIQSTQFF. The CDR3 DNA reads TGCGCCAGCAGCATTCAGTCTACGCAGTTCTTC. The full variable domain, in which reference TRBV5-1 and TRBJ2-1 provide the parts outside the CDR3, is KAGVTQTPRYLIKTRGQQVTLSCSPISGHRSVSWYQQTPGQGLQFLFEYFSETQRNKGNFPGRFSGRQFSNSRSEMNVSTLELGDSALYLCASSIQSTQFFGPGTRLTVL.

The chain is built from TRBV10-3 and TRBJ2-1; the match to TRBD2 covers 12 bases. Germline trimming cut 7 bases from V and 6 bases from J; bases unmatched to any gene: 7. This CDR3 has 15 residues. Germline V gives CDR1 ENHRY, CDR2 SYGVKD. The CDR3, as DNA: TGTGCCATCAAAAAGACTAGCGGGAGAACCAATGAGCAGTTCTTC. Its protein product is CAIKKTSGRTNEQFF.

Ten or more counts support this clonotype. The chain employs TRBV5-6 and TRBJ2-3; 9 bases fit TRBD1. With 3 bases clipped from V and 2 bases from J, the junction kept 4 bases outside the gene matches. Germline CDR1 reads SGHDT; CDR2 reads YYEEEE. This CDR3 is 15 amino acids long. This chain's CDR3 is CASSSGQGHTDTQYF. CDR3 coding DNA: TGTGCCAGCAGCTCAGGACAGGGGCACACAGATACGCAGTATTTT.

There are many counts of this clonotype. The genes are TRBV4-1 and TRBJ2-1; D possibly corresponds to TRBD1 (6 bases). V lost 6 bases, J lost 10 bases, and 19 bases lay in between. CDR1 and CDR2 from the germline V gene are MGHRA and YSYEKL. The CDR3 totals 14 residues. The CDR3 loop is CASSRAGAGDEQFF. The CDR3 DNA sequence: TGCGCCAGCAGTCGGGCAGGGGCTGGGGACGAGCAGTTCTTC.

V gene TRBV28 combines with J gene TRBJ1-2; unclear D gene. The length of the CDR3 is 11 residues. V was cut by 7 bases and J by 8 bases, with 11 bases left in between. The germline V gene encodes CDR1 MDHEN and CDR2 SYDVKM. CDR3 region: CASTSSRGYTF. The CDR3 region has the DNA TGTGCCAGCACCTCCTCAAGGGGCTACACCTTC.

This sequence joins TRBV15 and TRBJ1-4, with D tentatively TRBD1 (6 bases). CDR3 length: 15 residues. V dropped 0 bases and J dropped 8 bases, with 13 bases sitting between them. Per germline, CDR1 LNHNV and CDR2 YYDKDF (reference sequence). The CDR3 DNA follows: TGTGCCACCAGCAGAGATCAGGGGCTGGGGGAAAAACTGTTTTTT. Amino acids: CATSRDQGLGEKLFF.

This clonotype was detected ten times or more. J is TRBJ1-2 and V is TRBV12-3 or TRBV12-4, with TRBD1 matching over 11 bases. This CDR3 spans 15 amino acids. V shed 8 bases and J 10 bases; nucleotides not matched to a gene: 15. CDR3 bases: TGTGCCAGCCGCCCTCTCCGGGACAGGGGGTACCCCTACACCTTC. This gives the protein CASRPLRDRGYPYTF.

The chain is built from TRBV7-9 and TRBJ1-6; D uncertain. Trimming removed 2 bases at V and 10 bases at J, with 15 bases between. Germline values: CDR1 SEHNR, CDR2 FQNEAQ (reference sequence). The CDR3 covers 15 residues. The DNA for the CDR3 is TGTGCCAGCAGCTTAACGGGGAATTGGCAATCACCCCTCCACTTT. Its translation: CASSLTGNWQSPLHF. Based on the CDR3 plus reference TRBV7-9 and TRBJ1-6, the full variable domain is DTGVSQNPRHKITKRGQNVTFRCDPISEHNRLYWYRQTLGQGPEFLTYFQNEAQLEKSRLLSDRFSAERPKGSFSTLEIQRTEQGDSAMYLCASSLTGNWQSPLHFGNGTRLTVT.

This sequence joins TRBV5-4 and TRBJ2-2, with D possibly being TRBD1 or TRBD2 (5 bases each). Between the trimmed V and J ends, which lost 3 bases and 6 bases, there was a span of 24 bases. Germline V gene lookup returns CDR1 SGHNT and CDR2 YYREEE (reference sequence). The CDR3 length is 18 residues. CDR3 amino acids: CASSSLAGARSRAGELFF. In nucleotides, the CDR3 is TGTGCCAGCAGCTCACTCGCCGGGGCAAGGAGTCGCGCCGGGGAGCTGTTTTTT.

This clonotype was detected a few times. The chain's CDR3 is CASSRTGGVSGELFF. The CDR3 region has the DNA TGCGCCAGCAGCCGGACAGGGGGCGTTTCCGGGGAGCTGTTTTTT. The rearrangement links TRBV5-1 to TRBJ2-2, with TRBD1 matching over 11 bases. J lost 6 bases, V lost 4 bases, and 5 bases had no gene match. This CDR3 has 15 amino acids. Germline loops: CDR1 SGHRS, CDR2 YFSETQ.

This clonotype came up many times. CDR3 protein: CASTGIGGYTGELFF. The CDR3 DNA sequence: TGCGCCAGCACAGGAATCGGGGGCTACACCGGGGAGCTGTTTTTT. J is TRBJ2-2 and V is TRBV5-1, with D possibly being TRBD1 or TRBD2 (6 bases each). The CDR3 length is 15 residues. CDR1 SGHRS and CDR2 YFSETQ come from the germline V gene. The V and J ends lost 6 bases and 3 bases respectively, with 15 bases between them.

This clonotype was detected only a few times. The gene calls are TRBV6-6 and TRBJ1-5; TRBD1 might be the D (5 bases). The CDR3 covers 14 residues. Deletions cut 8 bases from V and 4 bases from J, with 15 bases between. Germline CDR1 is MNHNY and CDR2 is SVGAGI (reference sequence). CDR3 in amino acids: CASATPRVNQPQHF. Here the CDR3 DNA reads TGTGCCAGCGCTACCCCCAGGGTGAATCAGCCCCAGCATTTT.

This clonotype was seen ten or more times. The V and J genes are TRBV6-5 and TRBJ1-2, with 9 bases lining up with TRBD1. Germline CDR1 MNHEY, CDR2 SVGAGI. CDR3 length: 16 residues. The V gene end was trimmed by 6 bases and the J gene end by 5 bases; junction bases not matched to a gene: 13. The CDR3 protein is CASRPTWTGDFYGYTF. DNA of the CDR3: TGTGCCAGCAGACCAACCTGGACAGGGGACTTTTATGGCTACACCTTC.

The rearrangement joins TRBV7-2 to TRBJ2-5; 7 bases are a match to TRBD1. CDR3 length: 16 amino acids. CDR1 SGHTA and CDR2 FQGNSA come from the germline V gene. Trimming took 5 bases from V and 4 from J; bases not matched to a gene: 13. The CDR3 region is CASSRRGQGVAETQYF. CDR3 bases: TGTGCCAGCAGCAGAAGGGGGCAGGGGGTGGCAGAGACCCAGTACTTC.

The chain combines TRBV15 with TRBJ2-7; tentatively, D is TRBD2 (5 bases). The CDR3 consists of 14 residues. From germline, CDR1 is LNHNV and CDR2 YYDKDF (reference sequence). V was clipped by 3 bases and J by 0 bases, with 9 bases between them. CDR3 protein: CATSRTGSSYEQYF. Here the CDR3 DNA reads TGTGCCACCAGCAGGACGGGGAGCTCCTACGAGCAGTACTTC.

This clonotype was seen ten or more times. This chain joins TRBV12-3 or TRBV12-4 and TRBJ1-5; TRBD1 agrees at 9 bases. V was pared by 1 base and J by 4 bases, with 2 bases of the junction left unmatched. The CDR3 extends over 15 amino acids. CDR3 coding DNA: TGTGCCAGCAGTTTAGGGACAGGGGTGAATCAGCCCCAGCATTTT. The encoded protein is CASSLGTGVNQPQHF.